Listed here is a single T cell receptor (beta chain). Its antigen is unknown. Repertoires were generated with immunoSEQ multiplex PCR, while TCRdb's copy carries only in-frame clones and drops some. There are tens of thousands of clones in the sample; around 74% occur only once, and roughly 5% lies in the top ten. Germline-derived CDR1 and CDR2 are SGHDN and FVKESK. The length of the CDR3 is 18 residues. Germline trimming cut 2 bases from V and 2 bases from J; bases unmatched to any gene: 13. The data stem from a study of a mutant IDH1 vaccine in newly diagnosed glioma. Study details: Sex among treated patients split approximately 62% male, around 40% female; mean age was roughly 40 years.

The time point is: week 35, safety follow-up. The vaccine gave 300 ug of a 20-mer mutant IDH1 peptide subcutaneously per dose. Whole-study results and caveats: Pseudoprogression apparently lacked any relation to changes in top peripheral T cell clonotypes.

The sequence was obtained from a man aged 45-60 years with glioma. The chain is built from TRBV14 and TRBJ2-3, with TRBD1 matching 7 bases. The sample in question was PBMCs, obtained from a glioma patient whose treatment included an IDH1 peptide vaccine. CDR3 residues: CASSQRWATGVTTDTQYF. The CDR3 DNA follows: TGTGCCAGCAGCCAAAGATGGGCCACAGGGGTTACCACAGATACGCAGTATTTT.